The present entry profiles one T cell receptor beta chain with its context. Its antigen is unknown. One junction end disagrees with the germline gene, perhaps due to a read error. The CDR3 covers 15 residues, taking in both the cysteine and the phenylalanine. The read is trimmed to its CDR3 DNA, 45 bases read in frame from base 1. Sequencing was carried out with an Illumina HiSeq 1500. TCRdb applied fastp at Q25 and MiXCR to the public reads, then kept only in-frame beta chains. Entries are consolidated by CDR3 protein sequence, retaining the most common genes and DNA. This sample holds some 320,000 distinct CDR3 sequences; almost 30% were observed only once. The biggest ten clones account for 15% to 20% of the sample. This entry belongs to a study of T cell repertoires in cytomegalovirus infection (dated by TCRdb to the late 2010s). Background for the entire study: Alongside well-studied HLA-B-restricted epitopes, the peptide stimulations were aimed at recently identified HLA-C-restricted CMV epitopes, whose presentation resists viral immunomodulation. The HLA type of each donor mattered for the analysis, because public TCR beta signatures pointed to carriage of CMV infection along with the matching HLA type.

Explained via the paper, the treatment or condition label denotes: in vitro stimulation with specific CMV peptide epitopes to enrich CMV-specific T cells. Broader findings and caveats from the paper: In both this cohort and an independent cohort of several hundred donors, the cumulative frequency of public TCR beta family members distinguished carriers of CMV infection plus the relevant HLA type. The ex vivo response was dominated by HLA-C-restricted CMV-specific TCR beta clonotypes, and the single most frequent clonotype in two of eight donors was supplied by these HLA-C-restricted clonotypes.

The rearrangement joined TRBV5-3 to TRBJ1-1; 8 nucleotides in the junction match TRBD1. TRBV5-3 is placed among ORFs of uncertain function. The clonotype was recovered from a human donor in good health (CMV status not recorded). Some clones in this sample may be carry-over from other donors' samples. Sequenced here: cultured PBMCs, sampled from culture after CMV antigen stimulation. The DNA sequence is as follows: TGTGCCAGCAGCTTGGAGTGGACAGGGCGGACTGAAGCTTTCTTT. It specifies CASSLEWTGRTEAFF.